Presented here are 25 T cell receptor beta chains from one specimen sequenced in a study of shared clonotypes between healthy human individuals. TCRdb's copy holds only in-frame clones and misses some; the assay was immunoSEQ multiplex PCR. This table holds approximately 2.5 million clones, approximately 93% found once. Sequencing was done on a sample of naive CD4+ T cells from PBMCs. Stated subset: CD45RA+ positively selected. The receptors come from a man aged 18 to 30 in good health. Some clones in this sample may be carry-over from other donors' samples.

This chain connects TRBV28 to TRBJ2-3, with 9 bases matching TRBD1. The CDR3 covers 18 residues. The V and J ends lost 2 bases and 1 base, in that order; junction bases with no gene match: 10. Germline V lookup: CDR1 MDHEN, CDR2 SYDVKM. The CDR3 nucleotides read TGTGCCAGCAGTTTACCCTCTCCGGGACAGGGCGGCACAGATACGCAGTATTTT. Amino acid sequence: CASSLPSPGQGGTDTQYF.

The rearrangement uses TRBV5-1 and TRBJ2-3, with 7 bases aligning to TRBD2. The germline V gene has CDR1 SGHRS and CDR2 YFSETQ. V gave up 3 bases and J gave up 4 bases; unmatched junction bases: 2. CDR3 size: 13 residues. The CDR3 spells CASSSTSSDTQYF. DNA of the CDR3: TGCGCCAGCAGCTCGACTAGCTCAGATACGCAGTATTTT.

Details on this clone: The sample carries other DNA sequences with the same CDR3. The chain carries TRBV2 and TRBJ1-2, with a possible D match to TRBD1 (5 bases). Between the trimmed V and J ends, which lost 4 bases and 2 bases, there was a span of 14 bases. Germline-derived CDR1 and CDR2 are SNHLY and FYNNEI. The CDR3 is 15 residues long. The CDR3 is CASSAGQGLNYGYTF. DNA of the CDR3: TGTGCCAGCAGTGCAGGGCAGGGATTAAACTATGGCTACACCTTC.

The CDR3 nucleotides read TGTGCCACCAGCAGAGATCTTCCGGACATTCAGTACTTC. Amino acids: CATSRDLPDIQYF. The V and J genes are TRBV15 and TRBJ2-4; D uncertain. Germline V gene sequence: CDR1 LNHNV, CDR2 YYDKDF (reference sequence). This CDR3 has 13 amino acids. With 0 bases removed from V and 8 bases from J, the gap between germline ends came to 8 bases.

The CDR3 sequence: CASKPEPYNEQFF. The CDR3 DNA reads TGTGCCAGCAAGCCCGAGCCCTACAATGAGCAGTTCTTC. The chain recombines TRBV2 with TRBJ2-1, with unresolved D. In germline, CDR1 is SNHLY, CDR2 FYNNEI. This CDR3 contains 13 residues. Trimming stripped 7 bases from V and 2 bases from J, with 9 bases between.

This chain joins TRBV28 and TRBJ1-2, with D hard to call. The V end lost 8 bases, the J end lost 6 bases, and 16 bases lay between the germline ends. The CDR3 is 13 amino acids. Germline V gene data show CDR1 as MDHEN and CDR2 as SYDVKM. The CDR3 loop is CASSRWEAHGYTF. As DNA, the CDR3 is TGTGCCAGCTCCCGTTGGGAGGCCCATGGCTACACCTTC.

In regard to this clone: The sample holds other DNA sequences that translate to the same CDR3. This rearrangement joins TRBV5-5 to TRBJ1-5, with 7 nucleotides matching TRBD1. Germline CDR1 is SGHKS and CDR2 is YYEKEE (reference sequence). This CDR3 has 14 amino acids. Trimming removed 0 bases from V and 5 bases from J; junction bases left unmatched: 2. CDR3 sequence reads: CASSLVGGDQPQHF. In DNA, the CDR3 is TGTGCCAGCAGCTTGGTAGGGGGCGATCAGCCCCAGCATTTT.

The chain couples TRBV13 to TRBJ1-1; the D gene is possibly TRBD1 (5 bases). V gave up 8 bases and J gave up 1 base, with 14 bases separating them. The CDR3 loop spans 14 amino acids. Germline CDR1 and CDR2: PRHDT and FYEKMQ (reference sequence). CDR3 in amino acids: CASATGRRNTEAFF. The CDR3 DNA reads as TGTGCCAGCGCTACGGGACGGCGGAACACTGAAGCTTTCTTT.

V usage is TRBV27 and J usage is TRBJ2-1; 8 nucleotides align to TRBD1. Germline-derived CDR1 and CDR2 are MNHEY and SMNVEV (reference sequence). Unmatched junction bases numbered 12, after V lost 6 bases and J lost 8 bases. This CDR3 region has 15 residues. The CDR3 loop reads CASRISGQGIHEQFF. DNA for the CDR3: TGTGCCAGCAGGATCTCCGGACAGGGAATCCATGAGCAGTTCTTC.

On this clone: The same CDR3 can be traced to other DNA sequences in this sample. CDR3 amino acids: CASRGGPNQPQHF. CDR3 sequence (DNA): TGTGCCAGCAGGGGAGGCCCCAATCAGCCCCAGCATTTT. V is TRBV2 and J is TRBJ1-5; D is ambiguous. The CDR3 extends over 13 amino acids. Trimming pared 6 bases from V and 3 bases from J, leaving 9 bases between. CDR1 and CDR2 from the germline V gene are SNHLY and FYNNEI. The full variable domain, in which reference TRBV2 and TRBJ1-5 provide the parts outside the CDR3, is EPEVTQTPSHQVTQMGQEVILRCVPISNHLYFYWYRQILGQKVEFLVSFYNNEISEKSEIFDDQFSVERPDGSNFTLKIRSTKLEDSAMYFCASRGGPNQPQHFGDGTRLSIL.

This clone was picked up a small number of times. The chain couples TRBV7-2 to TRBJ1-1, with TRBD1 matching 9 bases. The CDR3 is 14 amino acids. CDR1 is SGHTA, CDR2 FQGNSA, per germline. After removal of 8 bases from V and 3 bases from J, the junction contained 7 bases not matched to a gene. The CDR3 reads CASGPGQGYTEAFF. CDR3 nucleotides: TGTGCCAGCGGCCCGGGACAGGGATACACTGAAGCTTTCTTT.

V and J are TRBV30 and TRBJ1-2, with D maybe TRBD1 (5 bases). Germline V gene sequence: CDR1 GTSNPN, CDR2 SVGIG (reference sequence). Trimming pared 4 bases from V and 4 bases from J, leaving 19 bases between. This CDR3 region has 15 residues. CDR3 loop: CAWKRKDSVVYGYTF. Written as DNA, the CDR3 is TGTGCCTGGAAACGGAAAGACAGCGTCGTCTATGGCTACACCTTC.

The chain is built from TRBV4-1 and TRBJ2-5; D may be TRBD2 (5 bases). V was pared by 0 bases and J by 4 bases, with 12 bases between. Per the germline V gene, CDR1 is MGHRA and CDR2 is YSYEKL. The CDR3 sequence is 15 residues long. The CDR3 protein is CASSQEVMAGETQYF. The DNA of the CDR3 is TGCGCCAGCAGCCAAGAGGTTATGGCGGGAGAGACCCAGTACTTC.

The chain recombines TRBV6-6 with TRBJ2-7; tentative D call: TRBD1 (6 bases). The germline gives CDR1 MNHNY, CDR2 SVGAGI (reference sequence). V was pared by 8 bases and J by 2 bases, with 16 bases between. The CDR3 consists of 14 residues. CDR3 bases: TGTGCCAGCGGCGGAGACAGGACGGCCTACGAGCAGTACTTC. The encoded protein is CASGGDRTAYEQYF.

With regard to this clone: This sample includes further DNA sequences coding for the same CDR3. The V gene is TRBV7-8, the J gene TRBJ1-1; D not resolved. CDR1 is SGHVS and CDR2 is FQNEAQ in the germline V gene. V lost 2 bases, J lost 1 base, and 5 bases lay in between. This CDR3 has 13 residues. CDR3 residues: CASSLRGNTEAFF. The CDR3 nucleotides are TGTGCCAGCAGCTTAAGAGGGAACACTGAAGCTTTCTTT.

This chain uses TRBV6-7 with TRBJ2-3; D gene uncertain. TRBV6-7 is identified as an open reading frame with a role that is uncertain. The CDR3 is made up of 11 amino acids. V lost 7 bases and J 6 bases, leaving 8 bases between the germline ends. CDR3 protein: CASTSGDTQYF. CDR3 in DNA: TGTGCCAGCACCTCGGGTGATACGCAGTATTTT.

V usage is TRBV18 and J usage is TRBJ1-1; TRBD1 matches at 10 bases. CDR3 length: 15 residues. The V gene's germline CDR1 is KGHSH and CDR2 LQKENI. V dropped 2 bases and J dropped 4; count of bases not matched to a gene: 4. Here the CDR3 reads CASSPRQGALTEAFF. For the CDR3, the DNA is TGTGCCAGCTCACCAAGACAGGGGGCCCTCACTGAAGCTTTCTTT.

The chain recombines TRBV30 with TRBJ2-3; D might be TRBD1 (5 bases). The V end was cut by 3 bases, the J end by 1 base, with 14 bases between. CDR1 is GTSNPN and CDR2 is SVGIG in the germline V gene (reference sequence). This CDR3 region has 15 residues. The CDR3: CAWRDTGLRTDTQYF. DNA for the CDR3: TGTGCCTGGAGGGATACAGGTCTACGCACAGATACGCAGTATTTT.

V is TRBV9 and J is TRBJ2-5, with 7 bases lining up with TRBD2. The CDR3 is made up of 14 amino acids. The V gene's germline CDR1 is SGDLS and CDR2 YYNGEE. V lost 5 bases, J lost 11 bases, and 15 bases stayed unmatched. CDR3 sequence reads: CASSLGGSGREQYF. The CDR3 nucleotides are TGTGCCAGCAGTCTAGGAGGGTCAGGGCGGGAGCAGTACTTC.

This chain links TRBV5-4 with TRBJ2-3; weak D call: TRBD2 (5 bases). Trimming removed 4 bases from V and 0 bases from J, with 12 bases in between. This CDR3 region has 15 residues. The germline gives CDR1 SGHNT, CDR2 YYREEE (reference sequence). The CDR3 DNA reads TGTGCCAGCAGCCTTTCAGCGGTTAGCACAGATACGCAGTATTTT. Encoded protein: CASSLSAVSTDTQYF.

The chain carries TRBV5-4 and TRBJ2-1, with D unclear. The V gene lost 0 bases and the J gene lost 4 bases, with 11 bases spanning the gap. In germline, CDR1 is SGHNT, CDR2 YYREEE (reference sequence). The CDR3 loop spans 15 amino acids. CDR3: CASSLELGSYNEQFF. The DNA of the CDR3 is TGTGCCAGCAGCTTGGAGTTAGGGTCATACAATGAGCAGTTCTTC.

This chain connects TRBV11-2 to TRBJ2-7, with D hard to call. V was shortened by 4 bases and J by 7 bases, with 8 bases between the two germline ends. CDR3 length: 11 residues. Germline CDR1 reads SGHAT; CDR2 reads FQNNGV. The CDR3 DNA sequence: TGTGCCAGCAGCTCATCCCGGGAGCAGTACTTC. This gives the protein CASSSSREQYF.

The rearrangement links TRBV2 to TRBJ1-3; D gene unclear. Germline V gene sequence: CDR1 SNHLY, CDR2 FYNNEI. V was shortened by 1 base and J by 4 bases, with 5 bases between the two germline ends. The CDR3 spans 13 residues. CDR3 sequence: CASSEGGGNTIYF. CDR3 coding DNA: TGTGCCAGCAGTGAAGGAGGGGGAAACACCATATATTTT.

The DNA for the CDR3 is TGTGCCAGCAGTCGGGCAGGGAAATATGGCTACACCTTC. This gives the protein CASSRAGKYGYTF. The chain employs TRBV25-1 and TRBJ1-2, with D possibly matching TRBD1 (5 bases). The length of the CDR3 is 13 residues. Deletions cut 5 bases from V and 5 bases from J, with 12 bases between. CDR1 MGHDK and CDR2 SYGVNS come from the germline V gene.

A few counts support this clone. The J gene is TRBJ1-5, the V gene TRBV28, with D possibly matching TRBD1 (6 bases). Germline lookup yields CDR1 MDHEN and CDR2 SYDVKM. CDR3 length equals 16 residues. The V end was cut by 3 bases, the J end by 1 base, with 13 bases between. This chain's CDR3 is CASSFNSRGSNQPQHF. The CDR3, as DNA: TGTGCCAGCAGTTTTAATTCAAGGGGGAGCAATCAGCCCCAGCATTTT.